The following is a T cell receptor beta chain sequence with its context. It has no known antigen specificity. No much larger clonotype is one base removed from it; base qualities were not supplied. Interpreted using the paper, the treatment or condition label stands for: allogeneic hematopoietic cell transplantation with graft depleted of TCRalphabeta T cells and CD19 B cells. Transplant recipients were children who received TCRalphabeta/CD19-depleted allogeneic hematopoietic cell grafts. Library creation used PCR. The sample was run on an Illumina HiSeq 2500. Molecular barcoding was employed in the preparation of TCR libraries, with unique molecular identifiers being used to normalize TCRbeta repertoire quantification. The public reads were quality trimmed at Q25 with fastp and then assembled into clones with MiXCR by TCRdb, keeping productive beta chains. Rows merge per CDR3 protein into single entries with the most common DNA and genes. This sample has about 980,000 distinct CDR3 sequences in its table, and about 29% of those were observed once. Roughly 27% of the sample comes from the top ten.

This entry belongs to a study of T-cell reconstitution after alpha-beta-depleted transplantation in children (dated by TCRdb to between 2015 and 2016). Concerning the study at large: Using TCR repertoire profiling, the study quantitatively followed how T-cell immune reconstitution unfolded in children after TCRalphabeta/CD19-depleted allogeneic hematopoietic cell transplantation.

Per the germline V gene, MNHEY is the CDR1 and SVGEGT is the CDR2. The CDR3 has 15 amino acids, counting the end cysteine and phenylalanine. The kept DNA is CDR3 alone, 45 bases in frame from the first base. The V and J ends are trimmed by 5 bases and 5 bases, leaving 16 bases between them. Broad study findings and their caveats: In some patients, high TCRbeta diversity at day 60 was attributed to recipient T cells and intrathymic progenitors that had survived conditioning. Over subsequent months, a decline in hyperexpanded clone frequencies was noted, and after one year, T-cell counts and TCRbeta diversity were mostly ascribed to newly produced T cells. The apparently early recovery of alphabetaT-cell counts about two months after transplant reportedly depended on only several hundred rapidly expanded clones that came from non-depleted graft cells.

The sequence derives from a boy in the first two years of life who had a stem cell transplant for SCID, so the T cells may come from the graft donor. The chain is encoded by TRBV6-2 or TRBV6-3 joined to TRBJ1-5; the D gene is possibly TRBD1, with 5 bases matching. This specimen was PBMCs, mostly from graft donor cells, taken 360 days after TCRalphabeta/CD19-depleted stem cell transplant. CDR3 region: CASSPRGDRHQPQHF. The sequenced DNA: TGTGCCAGCAGTCCTAGGGGAGATCGCCATCAGCCCCAGCATTTT.